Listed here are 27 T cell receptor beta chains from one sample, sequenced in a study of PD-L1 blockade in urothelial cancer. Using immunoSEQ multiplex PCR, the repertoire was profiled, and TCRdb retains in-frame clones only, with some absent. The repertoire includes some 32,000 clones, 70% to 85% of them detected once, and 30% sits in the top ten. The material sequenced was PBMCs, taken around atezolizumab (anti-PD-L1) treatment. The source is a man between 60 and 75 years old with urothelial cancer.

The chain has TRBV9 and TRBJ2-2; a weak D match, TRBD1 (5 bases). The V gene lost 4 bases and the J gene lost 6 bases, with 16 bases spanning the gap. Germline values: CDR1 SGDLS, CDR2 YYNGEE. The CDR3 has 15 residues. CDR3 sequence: CASSPRFRVPGELFF. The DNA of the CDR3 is TGTGCCAGCAGCCCACGATTCAGGGTCCCCGGGGAGCTGTTTTTT.

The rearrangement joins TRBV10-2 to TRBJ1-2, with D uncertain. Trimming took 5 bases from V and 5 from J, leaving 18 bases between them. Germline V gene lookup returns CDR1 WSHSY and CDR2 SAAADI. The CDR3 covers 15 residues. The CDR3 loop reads CASSTPPFIPYGYTF. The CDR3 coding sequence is TGCGCCAGCAGTACTCCACCCTTTATTCCTTATGGCTACACCTTC.

CDR3 nucleotide sequence: TGTGCCAGCAGCGCCACAGGGGCTGGTACCGGGGAGCTGTTTTTT. Protein sequence: CASSATGAGTGELFF. The genes are TRBV7-9 and TRBJ2-2, with TRBD1 matching over 7 bases. The CDR3 loop spans 15 amino acids. Germline-derived CDR1 and CDR2 are SEHNR and FQNEAQ (reference sequence). V trimming: 5 bases; J trimming: 5 bases; junction bases outside the gene matches: 8.

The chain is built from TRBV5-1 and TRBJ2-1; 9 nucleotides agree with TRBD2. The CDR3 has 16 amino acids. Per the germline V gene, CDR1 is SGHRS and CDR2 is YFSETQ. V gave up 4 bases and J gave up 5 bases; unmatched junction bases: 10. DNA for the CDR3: TGCGCCAGCAGCCTTGGGTCGCTAGCGGGAAACAATGAGCAGTTCTTC. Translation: CASSLGSLAGNNEQFF.

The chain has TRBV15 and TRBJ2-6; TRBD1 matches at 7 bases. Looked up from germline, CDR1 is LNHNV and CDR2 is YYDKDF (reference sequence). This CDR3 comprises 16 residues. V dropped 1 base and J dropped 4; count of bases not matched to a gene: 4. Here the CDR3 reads CATSRADRAGANVLTF. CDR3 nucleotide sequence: TGTGCCACCAGCAGAGCTGACAGGGCCGGGGCCAACGTCCTGACTTTC. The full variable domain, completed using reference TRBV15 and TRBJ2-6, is DAMVIQNPRYQVTQFGKPVTLSCSQTLNHNVMYWYQQKSSQAPKLLFHYYDKDFNNEADTPDNFQSRRPNTSFCFLDIRSPGLGDTAMYLCATSRADRAGANVLTFGAGSRLTVL.

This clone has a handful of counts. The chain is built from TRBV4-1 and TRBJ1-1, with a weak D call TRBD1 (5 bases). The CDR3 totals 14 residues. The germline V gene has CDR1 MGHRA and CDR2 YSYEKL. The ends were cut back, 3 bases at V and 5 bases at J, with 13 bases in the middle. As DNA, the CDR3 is TGCGCCAGCAGCCATTTAACGGAGGGGACTGAAGCTTTCTTT. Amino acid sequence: CASSHLTEGTEAFF.

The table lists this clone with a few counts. CDR3 nucleotides: TGTGCCAGCAGCTTGATTTTGCAGATCAACAATGAGCAGTTCTTC. Translating gives CASSLILQINNEQFF. V gene TRBV5-8 combines with J gene TRBJ2-1; D is ambiguous. From germline, CDR1 is SGHTS and CDR2 YDEGEE. The V and J ends lost 1 base and 5 bases respectively, with 13 bases between them. This CDR3 comprises 15 residues.

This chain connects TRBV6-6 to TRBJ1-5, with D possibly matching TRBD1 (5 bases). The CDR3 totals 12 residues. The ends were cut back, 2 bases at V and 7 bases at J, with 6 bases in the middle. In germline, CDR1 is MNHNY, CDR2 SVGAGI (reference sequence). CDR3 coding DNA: TGTGCCAGCAGTTACGGGGCACAGCCCCAGCATTTT. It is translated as CASSYGAQPQHF.

CDR3 DNA sequence: TGTGCCAGCAGCTTTCAACGTGAAGCTGCCTACGAGCAGTACTTC. Protein sequence: CASSFQREAAYEQYF. This chain connects TRBV7-6 to TRBJ2-7; no reliable D call. Germline-derived CDR1 and CDR2 are SGHVS and FNYEAQ. Between the trimmed V and J ends, which lost 3 bases and 2 bases, there was a span of 14 bases. The CDR3 sequence is 15 residues long.

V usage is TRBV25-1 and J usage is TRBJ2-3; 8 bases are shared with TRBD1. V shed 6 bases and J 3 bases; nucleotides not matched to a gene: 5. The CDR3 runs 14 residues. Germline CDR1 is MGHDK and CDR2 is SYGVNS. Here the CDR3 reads CASSGTGTTDTQYF. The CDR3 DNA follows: TGTGCCAGCAGCGGGACAGGTACTACAGATACGCAGTATTTT.

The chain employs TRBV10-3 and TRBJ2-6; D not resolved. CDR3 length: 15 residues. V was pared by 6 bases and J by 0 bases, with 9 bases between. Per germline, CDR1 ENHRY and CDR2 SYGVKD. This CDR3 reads CAISEPSSGANVLTF. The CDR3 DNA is TGTGCCATCAGCGAGCCGAGCTCTGGGGCCAACGTCCTGACTTTC.

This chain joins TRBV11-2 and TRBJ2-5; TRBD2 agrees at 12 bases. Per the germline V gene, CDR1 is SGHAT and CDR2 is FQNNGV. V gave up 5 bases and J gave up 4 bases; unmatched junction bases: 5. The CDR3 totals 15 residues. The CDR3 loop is CASSTLAGGPETQYF. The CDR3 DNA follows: TGTGCCAGCAGCACCCTAGCGGGGGGGCCAGAGACCCAGTACTTC.

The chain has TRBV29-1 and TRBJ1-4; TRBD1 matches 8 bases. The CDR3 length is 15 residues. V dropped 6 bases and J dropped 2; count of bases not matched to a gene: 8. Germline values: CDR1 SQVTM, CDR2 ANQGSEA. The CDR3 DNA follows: TGCAGCGTAAGAATCGACAGGGGCACTAATGAAAAACTGTTTTTT. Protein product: CSVRIDRGTNEKLFF.

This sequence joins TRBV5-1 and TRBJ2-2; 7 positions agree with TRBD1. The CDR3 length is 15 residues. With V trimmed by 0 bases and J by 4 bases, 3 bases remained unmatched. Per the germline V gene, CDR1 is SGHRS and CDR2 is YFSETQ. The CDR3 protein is CASSLAQGVTGELFF. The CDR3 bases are TGCGCCAGCAGCTTGGCCCAGGGGGTCACCGGGGAGCTGTTTTTT.

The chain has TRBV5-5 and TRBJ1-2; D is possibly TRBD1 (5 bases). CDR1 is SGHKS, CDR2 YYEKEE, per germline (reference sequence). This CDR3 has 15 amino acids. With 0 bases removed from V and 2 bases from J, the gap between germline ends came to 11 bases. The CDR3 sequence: CASSLVVDSNYGYTF. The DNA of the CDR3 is TGTGCCAGCAGCTTGGTCGTTGACAGCAACTATGGCTACACCTTC.

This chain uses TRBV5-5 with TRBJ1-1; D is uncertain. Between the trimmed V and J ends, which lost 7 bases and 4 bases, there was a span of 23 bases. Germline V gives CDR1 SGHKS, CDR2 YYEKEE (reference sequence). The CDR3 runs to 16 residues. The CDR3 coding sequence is TGTGCCAGCTCCCGGGATCCACGTTCCCTTGGCACTGAAGCTTTCTTT. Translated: CASSRDPRSLGTEAFF.

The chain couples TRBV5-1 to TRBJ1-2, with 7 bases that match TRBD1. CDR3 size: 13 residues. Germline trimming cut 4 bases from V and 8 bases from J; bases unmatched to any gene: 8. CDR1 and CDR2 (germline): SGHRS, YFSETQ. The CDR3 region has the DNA TGCGCCAGCAGCCCCGACAGGGTCGGCGGCTACACCTTC. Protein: CASSPDRVGGYTF.

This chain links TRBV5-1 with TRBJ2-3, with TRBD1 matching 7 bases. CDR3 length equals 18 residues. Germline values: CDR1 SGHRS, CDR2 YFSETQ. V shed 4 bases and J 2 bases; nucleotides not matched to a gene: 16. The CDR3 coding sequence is TGCGCCAGCAGCACACGGACAGGCGAAATCCCGAACACAGATACGCAGTATTTT. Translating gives CASSTRTGEIPNTDTQYF.

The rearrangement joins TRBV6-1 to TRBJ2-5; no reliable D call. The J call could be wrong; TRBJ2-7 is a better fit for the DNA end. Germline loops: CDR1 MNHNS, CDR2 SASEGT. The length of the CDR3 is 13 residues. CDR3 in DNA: TGTGCCAGCAGGACGGGTTCCCCCTACGAGCAGTACTTC. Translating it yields CASRTGSPYEQYF.

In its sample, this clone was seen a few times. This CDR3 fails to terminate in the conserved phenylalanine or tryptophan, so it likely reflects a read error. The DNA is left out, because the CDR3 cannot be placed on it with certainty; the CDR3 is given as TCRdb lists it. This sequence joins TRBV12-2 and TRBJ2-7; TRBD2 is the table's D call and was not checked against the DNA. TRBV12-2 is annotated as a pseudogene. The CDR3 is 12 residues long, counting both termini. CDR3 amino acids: CASRLRSGRLES.

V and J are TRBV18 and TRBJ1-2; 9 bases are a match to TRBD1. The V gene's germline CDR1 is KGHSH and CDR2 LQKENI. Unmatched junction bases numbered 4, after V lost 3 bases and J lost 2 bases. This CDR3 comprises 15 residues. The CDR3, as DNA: TGTGCCAGCTCACCCGGGACAGGGAAGAACTATGGCTACACCTTC. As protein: CASSPGTGKNYGYTF.

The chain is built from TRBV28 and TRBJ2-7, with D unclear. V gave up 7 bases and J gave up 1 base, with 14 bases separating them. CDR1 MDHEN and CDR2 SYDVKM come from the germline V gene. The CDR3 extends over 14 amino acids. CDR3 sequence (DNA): TGTGCCAGCAACCCCGTCAGCGTGTCCTACGAGCAGTACTTC. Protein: CASNPVSVSYEQYF.

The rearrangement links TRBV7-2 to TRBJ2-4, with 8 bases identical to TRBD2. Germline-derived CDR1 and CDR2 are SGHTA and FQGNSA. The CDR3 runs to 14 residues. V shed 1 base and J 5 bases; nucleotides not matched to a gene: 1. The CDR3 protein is CASSLVGLENIQYF. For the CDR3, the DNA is TGTGCCAGCAGCTTAGTGGGACTAGAAAACATTCAGTACTTC. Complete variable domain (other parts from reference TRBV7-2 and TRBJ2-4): GAGVSQSPSNKVTEKGKDVELRCDPISGHTALYWYRQSLGQGLEFLIYFQGNSAPDKSGLPSDRFSAERTGGSVSTLTIQRTQQEDSAVYLCASSLVGLENIQYFGAGTRLSVL.

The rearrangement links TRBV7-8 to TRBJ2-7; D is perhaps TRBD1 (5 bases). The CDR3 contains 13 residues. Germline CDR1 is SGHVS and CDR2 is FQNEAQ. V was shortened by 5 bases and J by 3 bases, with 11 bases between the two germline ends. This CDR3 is CASSHGRDYEQYF. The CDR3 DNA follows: TGTGCCAGCAGCCACGGCAGGGACTACGAGCAGTACTTC.

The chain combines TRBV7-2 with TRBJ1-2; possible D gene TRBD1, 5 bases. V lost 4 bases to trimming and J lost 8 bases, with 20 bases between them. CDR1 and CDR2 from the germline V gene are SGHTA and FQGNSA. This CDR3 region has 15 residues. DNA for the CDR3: TGTGCCAGCAGCTCTCCGGGACTTTTCAAAGGAGGCTACACCTTC. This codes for CASSSPGLFKGGYTF. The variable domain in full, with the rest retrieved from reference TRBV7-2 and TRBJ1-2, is GAGVSQSPSNKVTEKGKDVELRCDPISGHTALYWYRQSLGQGLEFLIYFQGNSAPDKSGLPSDRFSAERTGGSVSTLTIQRTQQEDSAVYLCASSSPGLFKGGYTFGSGTRLTVV.

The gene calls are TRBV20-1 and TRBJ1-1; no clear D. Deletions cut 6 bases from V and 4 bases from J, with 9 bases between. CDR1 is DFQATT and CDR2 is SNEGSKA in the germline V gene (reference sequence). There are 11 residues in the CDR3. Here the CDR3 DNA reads TGCAGTGCAGAACACAGCACTGAAGCTTTCTTT. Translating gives CSAEHSTEAFF.

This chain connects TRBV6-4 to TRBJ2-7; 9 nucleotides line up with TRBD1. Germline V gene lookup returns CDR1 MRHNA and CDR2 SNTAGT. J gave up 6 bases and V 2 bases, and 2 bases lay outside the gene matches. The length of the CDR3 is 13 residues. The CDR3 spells CASSDTDRGEQYF. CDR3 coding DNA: TGTGCCAGCAGTGACACGGACAGGGGCGAGCAGTACTTC.